Each of the 26 T cell receptor beta chains below was sequenced from the same sample in a study of cytotoxic CD8 clonotypes in ibrutinib-treated CLL. Sequenced by immunoSEQ multiplex PCR; TCRdb stores in-frame clones only, minus some. The data show some 50,000 clones, approximately 52% seen once. The specimen comprised PBMCs, sampled after 24 months of ibrutinib treatment. All receptors come from a human donor with chronic lymphocytic leukemia.

This clone was picked up a small number of times. The V and J genes are TRBV2 and TRBJ2-3; perhaps TRBD2 as D (9 bases). The V and J ends lost 5 bases and 2 bases respectively, with 29 bases between them. This CDR3 contains 20 residues. In germline, CDR1 is SNHLY, CDR2 FYNNEI. CDR3 residues: CASSRTGKSGGQIFTDTQYF. CDR3 nucleotides: TGTGCCAGCAGTCGGACAGGGAAAAGCGGGGGGCAGATTTTCACAGATACGCAGTATTTT.

This CDR3 is CASSGHGGGELFF. In DNA, the CDR3 is TGTGCCAGCAGCGGCCATGGTGGCGGGGAGCTGTTTTTT. This chain joins TRBV9 and TRBJ2-2; D unresolved. Germline V gives CDR1 SGDLS, CDR2 YYNGEE. V shed 3 bases and J shed 7 bases, with 10 bases lying between them. The CDR3 consists of 13 residues.

J is TRBJ1-2 and V is TRBV6-4; 7 bases fit TRBD1. Germline V lookup: CDR1 MRHNA, CDR2 SNTAGT. The CDR3 covers 14 residues. J was trimmed by 4 bases and V by 5 bases; bases with no gene match: 7. The CDR3 nucleotides are TGTGCCAGCAGTACCCAGGGGGGCGGCTATGGCTACACCTTC. It translates to CASSTQGGGYGYTF.

V gene TRBV6-6 combines with J gene TRBJ1-2, with D hard to call. The CDR3 contains 14 residues. The germline V gene has CDR1 MNHNY and CDR2 SVGAGI (reference sequence). Trimming shortened V by 6 bases and J by 5 bases, and 16 bases separated the two germline ends. DNA of the CDR3: TGTGCCAGCAGCCCCGAGGCTTTTGGGTATGGCTACACCTTC. It yields the protein CASSPEAFGYGYTF.

This clone was detected once. V gene TRBV5-6 combines with J gene TRBJ1-1, with a tentative D call TRBD1 (5 bases). The CDR3 runs to 13 residues. Looked up from germline, CDR1 is SGHDT and CDR2 is YYEEEE. Trimming cost V 2 bases and J 4 bases, with 9 bases left between them. This CDR3 reads CASSFPGLTEAFF. For the CDR3, the DNA is TGTGCCAGCAGCTTTCCAGGGCTCACTGAAGCTTTCTTT.

This sequence joins TRBV7-8 and TRBJ2-5, with 9 positions matching TRBD1. The CDR3 runs to 15 residues. In germline, CDR1 is SGHVS, CDR2 FQNEAQ. Trimming at V came to 1 base and at J to 5 bases, leaving 5 bases not matched to a gene. This chain's CDR3 is CASSLVGQGWETQYF. CDR3 coding DNA: TGTGCCAGCAGCTTAGTAGGACAGGGGTGGGAGACCCAGTACTTC.

This chain links TRBV6-5 with TRBJ1-6, with 9 bases aligning to TRBD1. The trim removed 7 bases at V and 9 bases at J, leaving 7 bases unmatched. The CDR3 length is 14 residues. The germline V gene has CDR1 MNHEY and CDR2 SVGAGI. CDR3 nucleotides: TGTGCCAGCACTCCGGGACAGGGCTTTTCACCCCTCCACTTT. Translated: CASTPGQGFSPLHF.

CDR3 DNA sequence: TGTGCCAGCAGTTACCGGGCCCGAGGCCATGAAAAACTGTTTTTT. Its translation: CASSYRARGHEKLFF. V gene TRBV6-6 combines with J gene TRBJ1-4; D is undetermined. This CDR3 has 15 residues. V lost 2 bases and J 6 bases, leaving 13 bases between the germline ends. Germline V CDR1 and CDR2: MNHNY, SVGAGI (reference sequence).

The chain uses TRBV7-2 and TRBJ1-6; tentatively, D is TRBD1 (5 bases). V shed 3 bases and J shed 0 bases, with 18 bases lying between them. Germline assignment: CDR1 SGHTA and CDR2 FQGNSA. The CDR3 has 19 amino acids. Here the CDR3 reads CASSLRGHTTFSYNSPLHF. The CDR3 DNA follows: TGTGCCAGCAGCTTGAGGGGCCACACGACCTTCTCCTATAATTCACCCCTCCACTTT. Supplemented by reference TRBV7-2 and TRBJ1-6, the full variable domain reads GAGVSQSPSNKVTEKGKDVELRCDPISGHTALYWYRQSLGQGLEFLIYFQGNSAPDKSGLPSDRFSAERTGGSVSTLTIQRTQQEDSAVYLCASSLRGHTTFSYNSPLHFGNGTRLTVT.

CDR3 residues: CASSPIDRDTQYF. Written as DNA, the CDR3 is TGTGCCAGCTCACCAATAGACAGAGATACGCAGTATTTT. This sequence joins TRBV18 and TRBJ2-3, with TRBD1 as a possible D gene (5 bases). Trimming took off 2 bases at V and 5 bases at J, with 8 bases between the two ends. Germline-derived CDR1 and CDR2 are KGHSH and LQKENI. CDR3 length equals 13 residues. Using reference TRBV18 and TRBJ2-3 for the parts outside the CDR3, the full variable domain is NAGVMQNPRHLVRRRGQEARLRCSPMKGHSHVYWYRQLPEEGLKFMVYLQKENIIDESGMPKERFSAEFPKEGPSILRIQQVVRGDSAAYFCASSPIDRDTQYFGPGTRLTVL.

A few counts support this clone. The identical CDR3 is also encoded by other nucleotide sequences in the sample. The J gene is TRBJ1-1, the V gene TRBV18; the D is unclear. V lost 3 bases and J 1 base, leaving 6 bases between the germline ends. CDR3 length: 13 amino acids. From germline, CDR1 is KGHSH and CDR2 LQKENI. Written as DNA, the CDR3 is TGTGCCAGCTCACCGGGGTCGAACACTGAAGCTTTCTTT. Its protein product is CASSPGSNTEAFF.

This clone was counted many times. J is TRBJ1-5 and V is TRBV30; a weak D match, TRBD1 (5 bases). The ends were cut back, 1 base at V and 7 bases at J, with 20 bases in the middle. CDR3 size: 16 residues. In germline, CDR1 is GTSNPN, CDR2 SVGIG (reference sequence). CDR3 in amino acids: CAWSGARRQLGQPQHF. CDR3 coding DNA: TGTGCCTGGAGTGGGGCCCGACGACAGCTAGGGCAGCCCCAGCATTTT. The complete variable domain, with remaining parts taken from reference TRBV30 and TRBJ1-5, reads SQTIHQWPATLVQPVGSPLSLECTVEGTSNPNLYWYRQAAGRGLQLLFYSVGIGQISSEVPQNLSASRPQDRQFILSSKKLLLSDSGFYLCAWSGARRQLGQPQHFGDGTRLSIL.

V gene TRBV2 combines with J gene TRBJ2-1, with a weak D call TRBD1 (5 bases). Trimming took off 4 bases at V and 6 bases at J, with 10 bases between the two ends. CDR3 size: 13 residues. The germline V gene has CDR1 SNHLY and CDR2 FYNNEI. CDR3 amino acids: CASSGARGNEQFF. CDR3 coding DNA: TGTGCCAGCAGTGGAGCTAGGGGCAATGAGCAGTTCTTC.

This clone has a handful of counts. The V and J genes are TRBV28 and TRBJ2-4; D possibly matches TRBD1 or TRBD2 (6 bases each). The CDR3 is 17 amino acids. The V and J ends lost 2 bases and 1 base respectively, with 15 bases between them. Germline CDR1 is MDHEN and CDR2 is SYDVKM. The DNA of the CDR3 is TGTGCCAGCAGTTTAATCAAAGAAGGGGGGGCCAAAAACATTCAGTACTTC. It codes for CASSLIKEGGAKNIQYF.

This clone was seen a few times. This chain links TRBV9 with TRBJ2-2, with D unclear. Germline V lookup: CDR1 SGDLS, CDR2 YYNGEE. The CDR3 sequence is 17 residues long. Trimming took 0 bases from V and 0 from J, leaving 12 bases between them. CDR3 sequence reads: CASSVGRRVANTGELFF. The CDR3 DNA is TGTGCCAGCAGCGTAGGTCGGAGAGTCGCGAACACCGGGGAGCTGTTTTTT.

V is TRBV28 and J is TRBJ2-1; unclear D gene. Germline-derived CDR1 and CDR2 are MDHEN and SYDVKM. The CDR3 has 13 residues. V shed 3 bases and J shed 6 bases, with 9 bases lying between them. The CDR3 is CASSFRLSNEQFF. CDR3 DNA sequence: TGTGCCAGCAGTTTTCGGCTTAGCAATGAGCAGTTCTTC.

Regarding this clone: Since the CDR3 does not end with the conserved phenylalanine or tryptophan, this likely comes from a read error. V usage is TRBV6-1 and J usage is TRBJ1-5, with D tentatively TRBD1 (6 bases). CDR1 is MNHNS and CDR2 is SASEGT in the germline V gene. V lost 1 base to trimming and J lost 3 bases, with 19 bases between them. This CDR3 comprises 18 residues. CDR3 DNA: TGTGCCAGCAGTGAAGACCCGATGGGGGGCCGGGACAATCAGCCCCAGCATCTT. Translating it yields CASSEDPMGGRDNQPQHL.

This clone was found once. This chain connects TRBV30 to TRBJ2-7; the match to TRBD1 covers 7 bases. Germline V gene data show CDR1 as GTSNPN and CDR2 as SVGIG (reference sequence). The CDR3 loop spans 13 amino acids. V shed 4 bases, J shed 5 bases, and the junction held 8 bases outside the gene matches. Here the CDR3 reads CAWNLETGNEQYF. CDR3 sequence (DNA): TGTGCCTGGAATCTGGAGACAGGGAACGAGCAGTACTTC.

This sequence joins TRBV2 and TRBJ1-4; a possible D gene is TRBD1 (5 bases). V was clipped by 6 bases and J by 4 bases, with 12 bases between them. CDR1 SNHLY and CDR2 FYNNEI come from the germline V gene. The CDR3 extends over 14 amino acids. CDR3 amino acids: CASRDGTYNEKLFF. For the CDR3, the DNA is TGTGCCAGCAGGGACGGGACTTATAATGAAAAACTGTTTTTT. The full variable domain, with the rest looked up from reference TRBV2 and TRBJ1-4, is EPEVTQTPSHQVTQMGQEVILRCVPISNHLYFYWYRQILGQKVEFLVSFYNNEISEKSEIFDDQFSVERPDGSNFTLKIRSTKLEDSAMYFCASRDGTYNEKLFFGSGTQLSVL.

The J gene is TRBJ2-2, the V gene TRBV29-1; no clear D. Trimming removed 6 bases from V and 6 bases from J, with 8 bases in between. This CDR3 region has 11 residues. Per germline, CDR1 SQVTM and CDR2 ANQGSEA. The CDR3 DNA reads TGCAGCGTCCTAGGTTCCGGGGAGCTGTTTTTT. It is translated as CSVLGSGELFF.

This clone was seen more than once but under ten times. The sample contains more than one DNA sequence encoding this CDR3. The chain links TRBV5-1 to TRBJ2-7; 9 bases are a match to TRBD1. The CDR3 consists of 15 residues. Trimming removed 4 bases from V and 7 bases from J; junction bases left unmatched: 12. Germline CDR1 is SGHRS and CDR2 is YFSETQ. CDR3 nucleotides: TGCGCCAGCAGCCGTACGGGACAGGGTGTGGGGGAGCAGTACTTC. Translating it yields CASSRTGQGVGEQYF.

This clone was counted at least ten times. The rearrangement uses TRBV19 and TRBJ1-5; no clear D gene. V lost 5 bases and J 2 bases, leaving 10 bases between the germline ends. CDR1 is LNHDA and CDR2 is SQIVND in the germline V gene (reference sequence). The CDR3 contains 14 residues. The CDR3, as DNA: TGTGCCAGTAGTTTGCTGGGTGGCAATCAGCCCCAGCATTTT. Translating gives CASSLLGGNQPQHF.

The rearrangement joins TRBV19 to TRBJ2-7; 7 nucleotides line up with TRBD1. V lost 4 bases and J lost 4; bases outside the gene matches: 1. The CDR3 is 12 amino acids. Germline V gene sequence: CDR1 LNHDA, CDR2 SQIVND (reference sequence). DNA of the CDR3: TGTGCCAGTAGTAGGACAGGTTACGAGCAGTACTTC. It encodes CASSRTGYEQYF.

The chain uses TRBV11-3 and TRBJ2-5; 7 bases match TRBD1. Germline V gene data show CDR1 as SGHNT and CDR2 as YENEEA. V was clipped by 1 base and J by 1 base; unmatched bases: 3. The CDR3 runs 15 residues. The CDR3 is CASSLGGQLQETQYF. The CDR3 DNA sequence: TGTGCCAGCAGCTTAGGGGGACAGCTCCAAGAGACCCAGTACTTC.

This clone rates as medium-sized. This rearrangement joins TRBV5-1 to TRBJ2-7; weak D call: TRBD2 (5 bases). V gave up 2 bases and J gave up 6 bases, with 18 bases separating them. This CDR3 spans 15 amino acids. Germline V gene data show CDR1 as SGHRS and CDR2 as YFSETQ. Here the CDR3 DNA reads TGCGCCAGCAGCTTCGGGTCTTACGGGAAGACCGAGCAGTACTTC. Translating it yields CASSFGSYGKTEQYF.

This clone was seen ten or more times. The V gene is TRBV11-2, the J gene TRBJ2-3; 7 bases match TRBD2. J lost 2 bases, V lost 4 bases, and 9 bases had no gene match. Germline lookup yields CDR1 SGHAT and CDR2 FQNNGV. The CDR3 length is 16 residues. CDR3 bases: TGTGCCAGCAGCTCTCAACCGGGACTAAACACAGATACGCAGTATTTT. Residues: CASSSQPGLNTDTQYF.